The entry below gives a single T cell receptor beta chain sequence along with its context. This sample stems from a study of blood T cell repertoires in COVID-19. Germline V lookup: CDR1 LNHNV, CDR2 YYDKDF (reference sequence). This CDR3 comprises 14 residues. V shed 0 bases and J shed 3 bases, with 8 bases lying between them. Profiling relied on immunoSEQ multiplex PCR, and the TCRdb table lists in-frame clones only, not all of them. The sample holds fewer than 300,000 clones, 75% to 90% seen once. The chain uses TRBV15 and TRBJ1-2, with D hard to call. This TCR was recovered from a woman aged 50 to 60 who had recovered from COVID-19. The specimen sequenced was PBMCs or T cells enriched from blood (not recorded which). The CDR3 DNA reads TGTGCCACCAGCAGAGACGGGGAGTACTATGGCTACACCTTC. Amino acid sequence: CATSRDGEYYGYTF.